This TCR beta chain stems from a study of human T cells and chemical hapten exposure. At the level of the study: In the sensitization step, 2% DPC was placed on approximately 2 cm by approximately 2 cm of upper inner arm skin.

This clonotype was detected ten times or more. Deletions cut 1 base from V and 3 bases from J, with 7 bases between. This CDR3 comprises 12 residues. The germline V gene has CDR1 DFQATT and CDR2 SNEGSKA (reference sequence). TCRdb processed the RACE reads anew with MiXCR; each CDR3 protein has one entry. The sample lists tens of thousands of distinct CDR3 sequences; about 10% were seen once. Specified time point: pre-sensitization, week 0. Treatment: therapeutic diphenylcyclopropenone sensitization with weekly scalp DPC. Samples of blood were obtained prior to the application of each patch test. This receptor was identified in a woman aged 45-60 years with alopecia areata. Some clones in this sample may be carry-over from other donors' samples. The chain joins TRBV20-1 to TRBJ2-7; D remains ambiguous. Sequenced here: whole blood, sampled in connection with sensitization to the hapten diphenylcyclopropenone (DPC). CDR3: CSARVGFYEQYF. The CDR3 DNA reads as TGCAGTGCTAGAGTGGGGTTCTACGAGCAGTACTTC.